The 15 T cell receptor beta chains presented below share a single source sample, sequenced in a study of T-cell memory formation after mild COVID-19. TCRdb used MiXCR to reprocess the 5' RACE reads, holding one entry per CDR3 protein. The data contain about 140,000 distinct CDR3 sequences, about 14% of them seen just once; the ten biggest clones take up about 26%. Material for sequencing was PBMCs or a T cell subset sorted from them (not recorded which). These receptors originate from an adult woman who had mild COVID-19 (a few samples of this study predate the infection). Cell type and time point are not known.

The V call is TRBV29-1, the J call TRBJ2-1; the D gene is possibly TRBD1 (6 bases). With 2 bases removed from V and 2 bases from J, the gap between germline ends came to 10 bases. This CDR3 has 14 amino acids. Germline lookup yields CDR1 SQVTM and CDR2 ANQGSEA. CDR3 protein: CSVESRGPYNEQFF. CDR3 in DNA: TGCAGCGTTGAAAGCAGGGGCCCCTACAATGAGCAGTTCTTC.

V and J are TRBV5-6 and TRBJ2-7; unclear D gene. Germline V gene sequence: CDR1 SGHDT, CDR2 YYEEEE. The CDR3 consists of 15 residues. Trimming removed 0 bases at V and 2 bases at J, with 12 bases between. CDR3 region: CASSLDSDGPYEQYF. CDR3 bases: TGTGCCAGCAGCTTGGACAGCGACGGCCCCTACGAGCAGTACTTC.

This clonotype was counted between two and nine times. This rearrangement joins TRBV19 to TRBJ2-7; TRBD2 matches 9 bases. The germline CDR1 and CDR2 sequences are LNHDA and SQIVND (reference sequence). The CDR3 runs to 15 residues. The V and J ends lost 5 bases and 4 bases, in that order; junction bases with no gene match: 9. CDR3 region: CASSHPPSGTYEQYF. For the CDR3, the DNA is TGTGCCAGTAGTCACCCTCCTAGCGGGACATACGAGCAGTACTTC.

The sample holds many counts of this clonotype. The J gene is TRBJ1-1, the V gene TRBV7-9; 7 bases are shared with TRBD1. This CDR3 spans 13 amino acids. Germline V gene lookup returns CDR1 SEHNR and CDR2 FQNEAQ (reference sequence). V shed 7 bases and J 11 bases; nucleotides not matched to a gene: 13. This CDR3 is CASTGTVMGEAFF. CDR3 nucleotides: TGTGCCAGCACCGGGACAGTCATGGGCGAGGCTTTCTTT. Full variable domain (missing parts from reference TRBV7-9 and TRBJ1-1): DTGVSQNPRHKITKRGQNVTFRCDPISEHNRLYWYRQTLGQGPEFLTYFQNEAQLEKSRLLSDRFSAERPKGSFSTLEIQRTEQGDSAMYLCASTGTVMGEAFFGQGTRLTVV.

This clonotype came up a few times. Given a much more abundant clone one base away, this may be a read error. Written as DNA, the CDR3 is TGCGCCAGCAGCTGGGACAGGGCCTACGAGCAGTACTTC. Amino acid sequence: CASSWDRAYEQYF. The rearrangement uses TRBV5-1 and TRBJ2-7, with 9 bases lining up with TRBD1. The germline V gene has CDR1 SGHRS and CDR2 YFSETQ. V was pared by 3 bases and J by 2 bases, with 0 bases of the junction left unmatched. CDR3 length: 13 amino acids.

The J gene is TRBJ1-1, the V gene TRBV7-9; D ambiguous. Trimming took off 5 bases at V and 10 bases at J, with 11 bases between the two ends. Per the germline V gene, CDR1 is SEHNR and CDR2 is FQNEAQ (reference sequence). There are 11 residues in the CDR3. This CDR3 reads CASSPRGRAFF. CDR3 DNA sequence: TGTGCCAGCAGCCCCCGCGGTCGAGCTTTCTTT.

The chain recombines TRBV6-5 with TRBJ2-7; the match to TRBD1 covers 8 bases. J was trimmed by 6 bases and V by 0 bases; bases with no gene match: 1. Germline CDR1 and CDR2: MNHEY and SVGAGI. This CDR3 has 13 residues. In DNA form, the CDR3 reads TGTGCCAGCAGTTACTCGGACAGGGTCGAGCAGTACTTC. Its protein is CASSYSDRVEQYF.

The chain links TRBV24-1 to TRBJ1-5, with D unresolved. Germline CDR1 reads KGHDR; CDR2 reads SFDVKD. The V end lost 2 bases, the J end lost 0 bases, and 7 bases lay between the germline ends. This CDR3 region has 15 residues. As DNA, the CDR3 is TGTGCCACCAGTGATTCCAGTTATAGCAATCAGCCCCAGCATTTT. Amino acid sequence: CATSDSSYSNQPQHF.

Only a few counts were recorded for this clonotype. This sequence joins TRBV2 and TRBJ1-2; D remains ambiguous. Looked up from germline, CDR1 is SNHLY and CDR2 is FYNNEI. V dropped 4 bases and J dropped 0 bases, with 9 bases sitting between them. The CDR3 runs to 14 residues. CDR3 DNA: TGTGCCAGCAGTGGCAGGATTACTAACTATGGCTACACCTTC. Translating it yields CASSGRITNYGYTF.

This clonotype occurred a few times. An end of the junction does not agree with germline; a read error may underlie this. This chain connects TRBV13 to TRBJ2-1, with TRBD1 matching over 11 bases. The CDR3 extends over 16 amino acids. Germline V CDR1 and CDR2: PRHDT, FYEKMQ (reference sequence). The CDR3 reads CASSRGRTGGPSRGLF. The CDR3 bases are TGTGCCAGCAGCAGGGGGCGGACAGGGGGCCCCTCGAGGGGGCTCTTC.

The V gene is TRBV14, the J gene TRBJ2-7; possibly TRBD1 for D (6 bases). The V end was cut by 4 bases, the J end by 3 bases, with 19 bases between. Germline V gene lookup returns CDR1 SGHDN and CDR2 FVKESK. This CDR3 is built from 16 residues. The CDR3 DNA reads TGTGCCAGCAGCCCACGACAACAGGGTCTCCTCTACGAGCAGTACTTC. Its translation is CASSPRQQGLLYEQYF.

A few counts support this clonotype. The rearrangement links TRBV20-1 to TRBJ2-3, with D unresolved. The V gene lost 0 bases and the J gene lost 2 bases, with 12 bases spanning the gap. Germline V lookup: CDR1 DFQATT, CDR2 SNEGSKA (reference sequence). This CDR3 is 15 amino acids long. The CDR3: CSARDGDSYTDTQYF. As DNA, the CDR3 is TGCAGTGCTAGAGATGGTGACTCCTACACAGATACGCAGTATTTT.

This clonotype was seen only a few times. V and J are TRBV4-3 and TRBJ2-1; D may be TRBD1 or TRBD2 (5 bases each). The CDR3 has 18 amino acids. The V end lost 0 bases, the J end lost 5 bases, and 20 bases lay between the germline ends. Germline CDR1 is LGHNA and CDR2 is YSLEER. The CDR3 nucleotides read TGCGCCAGCAGCCAAGATAGGGTAGCTGGGGACCCAGACAATGAGCAGTTCTTC. Protein: CASSQDRVAGDPDNEQFF.

The chain couples TRBV30 to TRBJ2-7; D unclear. CDR1 and CDR2 from the germline V gene are GTSNPN and SVGIG (reference sequence). The germline V and J ends were trimmed by 2 bases and 4 bases, with 15 bases remaining between them. The CDR3 spans 14 residues. This CDR3 reads CAWSSSRLSYEQYF. Here the CDR3 DNA reads TGTGCCTGGAGTTCGAGCAGGTTAAGTTACGAGCAGTACTTC.

The rearrangement joins TRBV20-1 to TRBJ1-5; 7 nucleotides align to TRBD1. This CDR3 comprises 14 residues. CDR1 DFQATT and CDR2 SNEGSKA come from the germline V gene (reference sequence). V was clipped by 6 bases and J by 2 bases; unmatched bases: 7. The CDR3 spells CSATDREGNQPQHF. The CDR3 DNA sequence: TGCAGTGCGACCGACAGGGAAGGCAATCAGCCCCAGCATTTT.